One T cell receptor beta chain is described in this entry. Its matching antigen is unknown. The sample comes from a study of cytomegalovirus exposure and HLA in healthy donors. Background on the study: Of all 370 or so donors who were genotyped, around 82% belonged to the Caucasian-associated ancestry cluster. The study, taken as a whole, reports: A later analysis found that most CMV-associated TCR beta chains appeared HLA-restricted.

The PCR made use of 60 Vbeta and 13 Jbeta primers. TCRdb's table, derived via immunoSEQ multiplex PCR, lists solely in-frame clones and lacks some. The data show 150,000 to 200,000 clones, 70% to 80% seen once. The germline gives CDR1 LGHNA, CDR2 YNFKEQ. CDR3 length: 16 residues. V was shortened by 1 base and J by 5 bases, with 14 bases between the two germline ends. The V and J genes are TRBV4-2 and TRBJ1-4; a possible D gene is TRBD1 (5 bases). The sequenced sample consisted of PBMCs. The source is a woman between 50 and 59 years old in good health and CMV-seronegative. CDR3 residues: CASSQGPLGGNEKLFF. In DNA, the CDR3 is TGTGCCAGCAGCCAAGGGCCCCTCGGGGGGAATGAAAAACTGTTTTTT.